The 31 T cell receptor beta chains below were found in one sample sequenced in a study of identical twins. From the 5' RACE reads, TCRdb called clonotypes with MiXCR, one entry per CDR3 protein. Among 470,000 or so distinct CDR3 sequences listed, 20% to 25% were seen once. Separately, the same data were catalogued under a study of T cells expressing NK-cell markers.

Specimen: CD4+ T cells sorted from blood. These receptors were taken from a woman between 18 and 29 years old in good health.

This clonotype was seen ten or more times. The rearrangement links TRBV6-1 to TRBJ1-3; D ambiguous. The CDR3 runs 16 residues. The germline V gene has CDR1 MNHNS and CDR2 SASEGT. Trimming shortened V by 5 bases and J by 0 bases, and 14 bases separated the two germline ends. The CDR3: CASSPVGGLSGNTIYF. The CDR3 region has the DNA TGTGCCAGCAGTCCCGTGGGCGGCCTCTCTGGAAACACCATATATTTT.

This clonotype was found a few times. Here the CDR3 reads CASSLVEYNEQFF. CDR3 nucleotides: TGTGCCAGCAGCTTAGTTGAGTACAATGAGCAGTTCTTC. This sequence joins TRBV7-9 and TRBJ2-1; D gene uncertain. The CDR3 has 13 amino acids. CDR1 and CDR2 (germline): SEHNR, FQNEAQ (reference sequence). V lost 1 base to trimming and J lost 4 bases, with 5 bases between them.

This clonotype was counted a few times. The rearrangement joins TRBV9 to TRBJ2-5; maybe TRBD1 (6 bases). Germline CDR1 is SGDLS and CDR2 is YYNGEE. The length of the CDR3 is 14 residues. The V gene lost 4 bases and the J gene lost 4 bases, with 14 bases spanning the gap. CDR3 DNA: TGTGCCAGCAGCAGCCGACAGGCGATAGAGACCCAGTACTTC. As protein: CASSSRQAIETQYF. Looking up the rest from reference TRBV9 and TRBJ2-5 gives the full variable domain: DSGVTQTPKHLITATGQRVTLRCSPRSGDLSVYWYQQSLDQGLQFLIQYYNGEERAKGNILERFSAQQFPDLHSELNLSSLELGDSALYFCASSSRQAIETQYFGPGTRLLVL.

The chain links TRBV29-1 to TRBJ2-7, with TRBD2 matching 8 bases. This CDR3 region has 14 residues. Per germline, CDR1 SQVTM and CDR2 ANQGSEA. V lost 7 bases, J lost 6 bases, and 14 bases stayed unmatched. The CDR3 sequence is CSAAGGAGVPEQYF. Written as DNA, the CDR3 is TGCAGCGCCGCGGGAGGAGCGGGAGTCCCCGAGCAGTACTTC.

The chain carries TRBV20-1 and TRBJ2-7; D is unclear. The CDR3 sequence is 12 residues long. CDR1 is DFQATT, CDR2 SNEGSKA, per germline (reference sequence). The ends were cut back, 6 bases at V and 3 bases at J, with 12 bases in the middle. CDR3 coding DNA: TGCAGTGCCACGACGGCAAACTACGAGCAGTACTTC. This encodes CSATTANYEQYF.

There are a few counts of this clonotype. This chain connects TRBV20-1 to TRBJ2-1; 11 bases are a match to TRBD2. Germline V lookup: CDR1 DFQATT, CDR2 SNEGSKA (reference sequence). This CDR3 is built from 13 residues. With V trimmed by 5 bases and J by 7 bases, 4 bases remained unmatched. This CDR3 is CSAEGLAENEQFF. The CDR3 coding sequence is TGCAGTGCTGAGGGACTAGCGGAAAATGAGCAGTTCTTC.

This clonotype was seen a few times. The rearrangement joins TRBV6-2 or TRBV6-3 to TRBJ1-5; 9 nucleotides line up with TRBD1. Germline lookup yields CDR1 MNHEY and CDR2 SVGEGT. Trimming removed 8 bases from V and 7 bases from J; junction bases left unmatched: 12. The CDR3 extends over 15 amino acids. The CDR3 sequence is CASWDREFGGQPQHF. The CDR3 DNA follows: TGTGCCAGCTGGGACAGGGAATTCGGAGGGCAGCCCCAGCATTTT.

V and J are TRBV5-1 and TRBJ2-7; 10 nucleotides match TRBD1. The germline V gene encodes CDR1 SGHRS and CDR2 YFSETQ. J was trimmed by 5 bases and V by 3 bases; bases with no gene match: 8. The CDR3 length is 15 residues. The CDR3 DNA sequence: TGCGCCAGCAGCTCCGAAGGGGGGACAGGGGACGAGCAGTACTTC. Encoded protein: CASSSEGGTGDEQYF.

The CDR3 is CAAKEGLYQPQHF. The CDR3 bases are TGTGCCGCCAAGGAGGGGTTGTATCAGCCCCAGCATTTT. The chain recombines TRBV10-3 with TRBJ1-5; possibly TRBD1 for D (5 bases). CDR3 length: 13 amino acids. Germline CDR1 ENHRY, CDR2 SYGVKD. V was trimmed by 11 bases and J by 5 bases, leaving 16 bases between them.

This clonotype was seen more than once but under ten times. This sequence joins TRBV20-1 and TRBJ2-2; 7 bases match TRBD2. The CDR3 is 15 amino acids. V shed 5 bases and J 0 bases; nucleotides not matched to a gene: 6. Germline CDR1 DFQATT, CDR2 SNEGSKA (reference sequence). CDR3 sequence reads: CSAGSGIANTGELFF. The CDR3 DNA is TGCAGTGCTGGGAGCGGGATCGCGAACACCGGGGAGCTGTTTTTT.

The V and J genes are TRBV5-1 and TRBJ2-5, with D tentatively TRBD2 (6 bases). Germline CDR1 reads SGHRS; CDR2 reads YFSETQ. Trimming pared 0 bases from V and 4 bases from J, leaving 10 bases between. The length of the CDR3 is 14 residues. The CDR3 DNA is TGCGCCAGCAGCTTGGAGGGAGGTTTAGAGACCCAGTACTTC. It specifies CASSLEGGLETQYF.

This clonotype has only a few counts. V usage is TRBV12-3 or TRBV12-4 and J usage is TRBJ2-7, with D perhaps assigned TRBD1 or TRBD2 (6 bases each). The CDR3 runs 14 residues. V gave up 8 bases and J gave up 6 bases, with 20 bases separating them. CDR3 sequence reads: CASFATGATGEQYF. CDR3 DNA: TGTGCCAGCTTTGCTACGGGGGCGACTGGCGAGCAGTACTTC.

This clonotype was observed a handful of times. The CDR3 DNA reads as TGCAGTGCTAGGCCACAGGGGAGGACCGGGGAGCTGTTTTTT. Protein product: CSARPQGRTGELFF. The rearrangement uses TRBV20-1 and TRBJ2-2; TRBD1 is a possible D gene (7 bases). Germline V gene data show CDR1 as DFQATT and CDR2 as SNEGSKA (reference sequence). CDR3 length: 14 residues. Trimming removed 3 bases at V and 5 bases at J, with 13 bases between.

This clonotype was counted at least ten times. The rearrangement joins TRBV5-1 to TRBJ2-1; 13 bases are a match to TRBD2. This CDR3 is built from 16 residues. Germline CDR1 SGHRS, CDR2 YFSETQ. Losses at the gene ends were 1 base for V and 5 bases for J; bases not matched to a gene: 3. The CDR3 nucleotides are TGCGCCAGCAGCTTGACTAGCGGGGGGGGAAACAATGAGCAGTTCTTC. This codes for CASSLTSGGGNNEQFF.

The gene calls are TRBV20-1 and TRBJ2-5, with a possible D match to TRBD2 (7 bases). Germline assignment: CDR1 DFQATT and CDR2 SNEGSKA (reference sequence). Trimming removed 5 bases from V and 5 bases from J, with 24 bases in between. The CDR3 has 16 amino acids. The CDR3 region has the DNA TGCAGTGCTCCCCTAGTTAGGACTAAGGGGGGGGAGACCCAGTACTTC. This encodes CSAPLVRTKGGETQYF.

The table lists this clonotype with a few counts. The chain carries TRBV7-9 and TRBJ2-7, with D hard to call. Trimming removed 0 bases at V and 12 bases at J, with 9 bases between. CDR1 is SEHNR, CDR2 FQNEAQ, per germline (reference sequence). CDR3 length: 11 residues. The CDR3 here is CASSLASSWYF. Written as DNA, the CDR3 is TGTGCCAGCAGCTTAGCCTCATCCTGGTACTTC.

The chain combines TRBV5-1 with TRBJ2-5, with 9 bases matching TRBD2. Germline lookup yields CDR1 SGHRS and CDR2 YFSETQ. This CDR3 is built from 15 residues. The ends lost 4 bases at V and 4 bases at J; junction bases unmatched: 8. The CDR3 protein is CASSPGSSGGETQYF. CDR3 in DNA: TGCGCCAGCAGCCCGGGCAGTAGCGGGGGAGAGACCCAGTACTTC. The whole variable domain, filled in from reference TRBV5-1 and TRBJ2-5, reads KAGVTQTPRYLIKTRGQQVTLSCSPISGHRSVSWYQQTPGQGLQFLFEYFSETQRNKGNFPGRFSGRQFSNSRSEMNVSTLELGDSALYLCASSPGSSGGETQYFGPGTRLLVL.

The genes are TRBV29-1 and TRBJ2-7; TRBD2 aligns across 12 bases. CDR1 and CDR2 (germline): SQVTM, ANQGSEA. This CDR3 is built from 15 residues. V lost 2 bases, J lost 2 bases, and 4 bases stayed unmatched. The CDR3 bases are TGCAGCGTTGAAACAGGACTAGCGGGGCCCTACGAGCAGTACTTC. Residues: CSVETGLAGPYEQYF.

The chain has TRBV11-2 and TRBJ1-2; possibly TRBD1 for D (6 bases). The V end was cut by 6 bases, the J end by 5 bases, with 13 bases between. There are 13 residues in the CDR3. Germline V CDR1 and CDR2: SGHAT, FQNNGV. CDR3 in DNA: TGTGCCAGCAGTATAACAGGGACTTATGGCTACACCTTC. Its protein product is CASSITGTYGYTF. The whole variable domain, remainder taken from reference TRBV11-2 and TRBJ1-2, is EAGVAQSPRYKIIEKRQSVAFWCNPISGHATLYWYQQILGQGPKLLIQFQNNGVVDDSQLPKDRFSAERLKGVDSTLKIQPAKLEDSAVYLCASSITGTYGYTFGSGTRLTVV.

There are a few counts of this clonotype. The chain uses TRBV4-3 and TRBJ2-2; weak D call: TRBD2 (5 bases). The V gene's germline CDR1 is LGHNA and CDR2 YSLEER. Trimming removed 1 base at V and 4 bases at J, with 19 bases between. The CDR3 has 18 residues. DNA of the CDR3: TGCGCCAGCAGCCAAGTGGAGTTTCGTGGGGAGTTCACCGGGGAGCTGTTTTTT. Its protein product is CASSQVEFRGEFTGELFF.

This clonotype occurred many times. The CDR3 DNA is TGCAGCGGCCGACAGGGGAGCACAGATACGCAGTATTTT. Residues: CSGRQGSTDTQYF. This chain uses TRBV29-1 with TRBJ2-3; TRBD1 matches at 8 bases. J lost 0 bases, V lost 7 bases, and 3 bases had no gene match. The germline gives CDR1 SQVTM, CDR2 ANQGSEA. The CDR3 is made up of 13 amino acids.

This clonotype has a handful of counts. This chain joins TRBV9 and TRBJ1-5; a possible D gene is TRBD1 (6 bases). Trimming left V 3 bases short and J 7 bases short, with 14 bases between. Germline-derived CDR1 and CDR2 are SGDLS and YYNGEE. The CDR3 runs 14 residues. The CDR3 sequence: CASSDGQIQQPQHF. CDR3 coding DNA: TGTGCCAGCAGCGACGGACAGATACAACAGCCCCAGCATTTT.

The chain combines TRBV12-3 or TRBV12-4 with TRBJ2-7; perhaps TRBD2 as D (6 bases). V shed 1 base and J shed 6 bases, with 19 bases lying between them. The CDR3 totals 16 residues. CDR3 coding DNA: TGTGCCAGCAGTTTAGGTTTTTCTGGGACTCTCACCGAGCAGTACTTC. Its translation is CASSLGFSGTLTEQYF.

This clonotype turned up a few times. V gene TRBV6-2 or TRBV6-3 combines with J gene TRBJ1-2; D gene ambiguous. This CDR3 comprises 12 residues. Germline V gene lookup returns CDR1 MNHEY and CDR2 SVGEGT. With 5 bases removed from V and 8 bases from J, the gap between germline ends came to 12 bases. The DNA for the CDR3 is TGTGCCAGCAGTCAGACCGGAGTCGGCTACACCTTC. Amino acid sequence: CASSQTGVGYTF.

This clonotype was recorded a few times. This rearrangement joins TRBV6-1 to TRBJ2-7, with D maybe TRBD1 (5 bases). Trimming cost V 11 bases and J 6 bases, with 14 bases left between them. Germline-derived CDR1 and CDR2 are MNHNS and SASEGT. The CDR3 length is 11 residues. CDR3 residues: CACDSPSEQYF. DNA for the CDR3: TGTGCCTGCGACAGTCCGAGCGAGCAGTACTTC.

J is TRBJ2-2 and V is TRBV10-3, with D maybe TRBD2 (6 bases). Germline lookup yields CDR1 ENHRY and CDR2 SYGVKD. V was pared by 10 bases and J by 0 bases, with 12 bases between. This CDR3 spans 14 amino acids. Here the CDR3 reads CATRGLTNTGELFF. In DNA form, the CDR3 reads TGTGCCACCCGCGGACTAACGAACACCGGGGAGCTGTTTTTT.

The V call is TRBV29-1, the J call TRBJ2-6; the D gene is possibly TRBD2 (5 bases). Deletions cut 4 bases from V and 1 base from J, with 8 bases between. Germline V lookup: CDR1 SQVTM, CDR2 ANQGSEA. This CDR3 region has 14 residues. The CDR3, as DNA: TGCAGCGTTGGAGCGGCTTCTGGGGCCAACGTCCTGACTTTC. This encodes CSVGAASGANVLTF.

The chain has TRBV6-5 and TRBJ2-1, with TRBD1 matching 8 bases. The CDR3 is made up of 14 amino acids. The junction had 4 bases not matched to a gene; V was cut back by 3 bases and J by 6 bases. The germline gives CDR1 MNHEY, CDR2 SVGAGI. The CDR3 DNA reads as TGTGCCAGCAGTTATCTCGACAGGGGCAATGAGCAGTTCTTC. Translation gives CASSYLDRGNEQFF.

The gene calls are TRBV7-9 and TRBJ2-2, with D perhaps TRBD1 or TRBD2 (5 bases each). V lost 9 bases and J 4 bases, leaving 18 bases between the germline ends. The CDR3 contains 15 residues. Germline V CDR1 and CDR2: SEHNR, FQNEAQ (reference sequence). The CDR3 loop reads CASIGTSTGTGELFF. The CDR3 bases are TGTGCCAGTATTGGGACCTCGACGGGCACCGGGGAGCTGTTTTTT.

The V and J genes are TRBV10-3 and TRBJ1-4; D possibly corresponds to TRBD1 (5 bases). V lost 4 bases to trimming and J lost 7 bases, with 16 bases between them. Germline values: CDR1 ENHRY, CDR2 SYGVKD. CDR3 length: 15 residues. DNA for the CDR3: TGTGCCATCAGTGCCACCACAGGCTCGGGTGAAAAACTGTTTTTT. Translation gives CAISATTGSGEKLFF.

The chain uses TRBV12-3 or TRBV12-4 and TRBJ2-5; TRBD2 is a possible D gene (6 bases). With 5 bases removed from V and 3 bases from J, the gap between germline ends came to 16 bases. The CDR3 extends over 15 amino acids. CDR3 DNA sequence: TGTGCCAGCAGTGGGGGGTTCTGGGGGGAAGAGACCCAGTACTTC. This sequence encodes CASSGGFWGEETQYF.